Sequencing of this TCR beta chain was carried out in a study of blood T cell repertoires in COVID-19. This CDR3 region has 16 residues. J was trimmed by 9 bases and V by 1 base; bases with no gene match: 10. Germline-derived CDR1 and CDR2 are LGHDT and YNNKEL (reference sequence). Produced via immunoSEQ multiplex PCR; TCRdb's table is partial and in-frame only. The table has nearly 60,000 clones, about 84% seen once; the top ten hold roughly 4.3%. The chain has TRBV3-1 (or the pseudogene TRBV3-2) and TRBJ2-1, with 9 bases matching TRBD2. The TCR comes from a man in his forties with active COVID-19. The sample comprised peripheral blood. The CDR3 here is CASSQAAGGTGGEQFF. Here the CDR3 DNA reads TGTGCCAGCAGCCAAGCCGCGGGAGGGACTGGGGGTGAGCAGTTCTTC.